A selection of T cell receptor beta chains follows, all from one sample in a study of T cell responses to AZD1222 COVID-19 vaccine. Repertoires were generated with immunoSEQ multiplex PCR, while TCRdb's copy carries only in-frame clones and drops some. The sample contains approximately 100,000 clones, around 90% of which appear only once. This specimen consisted of peripheral blood, obtained on day 0 of AZD1222 vaccination. Receptor source: an adult in good health. Each CDR3 is given with its conserved first and last residue. The D gene is left open where the match is weak. The size of a clone is reported for some rows only, either as once, few or many, or as a class for expanded clones.

j_call d_call clone_size v_call cdr3_aa cdr3_nt
TRBJ2-3 NA once TRBV27 CASSLSQGGTDTQYF TGTGCCAGCAGTTTATCACAGGGAGGCACAGATACGCAGTATTTT
TRBJ2-5 TRBD2 NA TRBV15 CATSRDGWGGKETQYF TGTGCCACCAGCAGAGATGGATGGGGGGGTAAAGAGACCCAGTACTTC
TRBJ1-5 TRBD1 once TRBV7-2 CASSSNTGGGQPQHF TGTGCCAGCAGCTCCAATACAGGGGGCGGTCAGCCCCAGCATTTT
TRBJ2-5 TRBD2 NA TRBV27 CASSFLGGVQETQYF TGTGCCAGCAGTTTCCTCGGGGGGGTCCAAGAGACCCAGTACTTC
TRBJ1-4 NA NA TRBV30 CAWSVLSWGREKLFF TGTGCCTGGAGTGTACTATCGTGGGGGCGCGAAAAACTGTTTTTT
TRBJ2-7 TRBD2 NA TRBV5-4 CASSRGTSVAYEQYF TGTGCCAGCAGCAGAGGGACTAGCGTTGCCTACGAGCAGTACTTC
TRBJ2-7 NA once TRBV7-6 CASSPGYSGRKYEQYF TGTGCCAGCAGCCCAGGGTACTCCGGGAGAAAATACGAGCAGTACTTC
TRBJ1-1 TRBD1 NA TRBV6-5 CASSRTGMNTEAFF TGTGCCAGCAGCAGGACAGGGATGAACACTGAAGCTTTCTTT
TRBJ2-3 NA NA TRBV5-1 CASSSGLYDTQYF TGCGCCAGCAGCTCCGGACTATACGATACGCAGTATTTT
TRBJ1-2 NA NA TRBV5-6 CASSLGGLGTF TGTGCCAGCAGCTTGGGAGGGCTTGGTACCTTC
TRBJ1-6 NA NA TRBV7-2 CASSLVGVANSPLHF TGTGCCAGCAGCTTAGTCGGGGTGGCTAATTCACCCCTCCACTTT
TRBJ1-1 TRBD1 NA TRBV6-2/TRBV6-3 CASSYSAGGGRTEAFF TGTGCCAGCAGTTACTCGGCAGGGGGCGGTCGCACTGAAGCTTTCTTT
TRBJ1-2 NA NA TRBV25-1 CASSEGSEAYGYTF TGTGCCAGCAGTGAAGGGTCAGAAGCTTATGGCTACACCTTC
TRBJ1-6 NA NA TRBV6-2/TRBV6-3 CASSFPTNSPLHF TGTGCCAGCAGTTTTCCGACTAATTCACCCCTCCACTTT
TRBJ1-1 NA NA TRBV12-3/TRBV12-4 CASSLGVASEAFF TGTGCCAGCAGTTTAGGGGTTGCGAGTGAAGCTTTCTTT
TRBJ1-4 NA NA TRBV2 CASSVIRRWEKLFF TGTGCCAGCAGTGTGATCCGTAGGTGGGAAAAACTGTTTTTT